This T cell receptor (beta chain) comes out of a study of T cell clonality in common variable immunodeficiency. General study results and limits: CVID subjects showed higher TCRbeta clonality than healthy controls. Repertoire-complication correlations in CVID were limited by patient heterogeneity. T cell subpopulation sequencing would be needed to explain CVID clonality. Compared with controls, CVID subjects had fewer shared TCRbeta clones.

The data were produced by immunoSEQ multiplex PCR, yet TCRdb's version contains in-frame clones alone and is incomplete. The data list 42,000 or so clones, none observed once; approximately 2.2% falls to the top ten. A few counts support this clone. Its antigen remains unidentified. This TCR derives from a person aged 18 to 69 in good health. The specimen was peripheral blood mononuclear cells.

The sequenced CDR3 bases are TGTGCCAGCAGCTTGAGCGGGAATAGGCAAGAGACA. Its protein is CASSLSGNRQET. Given in full, the CDR3 is CASSLSGNRQETAFF. This sequence joins TRBV7-6 and TRBJ1-1; D unclear. From the germline J gene comes the end of the CDR3, since the read stops 3 residues before it. In germline, CDR1 is SGHVS, CDR2 FNYEAQ. CDR3 length equals 15 residues.